One T cell receptor (beta chain) is described in this entry. In the source study's methods: ImmunoSEQ gave junction-only sequences without quality scores, so filtering differed. Using immunoSEQ multiplex PCR, the repertoire was profiled, and TCRdb retains in-frame clones only, with some absent. V, J and clone size reflect that table, while D and trimming were determined from the DNA. This sample has approximately 500,000 clones, with approximately 79% found just once. This specimen comes from a study of shared clonotypes between healthy human individuals. The V gene lost 3 bases and the J gene lost 6 bases, with 12 bases spanning the gap. CDR3 length equals 14 residues. Germline V lookup: CDR1 LNHDA, CDR2 SQIVND (reference sequence).

The specimen was PBMCs. This receptor was taken from a woman aged 40 to 50 in good health. Some clones in this sample may be carry-over from other donors' samples. The chain couples TRBV19 to TRBJ1-3; a weak D match, TRBD1 (5 bases). CDR3 in DNA: TGTGCCAGTAGTATGGGACTAAGGGAAAACACCATATATTTT. Translation gives CASSMGLRENTIYF.